A single T cell receptor beta chain is shown here with its context. The antigen is not known. This specimen belongs to a study of shared clonotypes between healthy human individuals. Study-wide background: Donors had three CD4 naive, three CD4 memory, two CD8 naive and one CD8 memory plate apiece. General study findings and limits: Non-shared clonotypes had lower generation probabilities than those shared by all four donors. In having few donors, the study represented limited genetic and exposure-history diversity.

In the original analysis: Filtering was not the same, since immunoSEQ gave junction-only sequences without quality scores. Repertoires were generated with immunoSEQ multiplex PCR, while TCRdb's copy carries only in-frame clones and drops some. Clonal size and the V and J genes are those of that table, whereas D and trimming came from the DNA. The sample lists over 2 million clones, 90% to 95% occurring once. The CDR3 runs to 17 residues. The germline CDR1 and CDR2 sequences are GTSNPN and SVGIG (reference sequence). The V and J ends lost 3 bases and 7 bases respectively, with 22 bases between them. The origin of this receptor is a man younger than 35 in good health. The V call is TRBV30, the J call TRBJ1-6; TRBD1 is a possible D gene (5 bases). Sequencing used naive CD4+ T cells sorted from blood. As to subset: CD45RA+ positively selected. This CDR3 reads CAWRHSKTGLANSPLHF. The CDR3 DNA reads TGTGCCTGGAGGCACAGTAAGACGGGACTAGCGAATTCACCCCTCCACTTT.